Below, 29 T cell receptor beta chains from the same sample are listed, as sequenced in a study of human CD8 memory T cell subsets. Generation of TCR beta libraries used UMI-labeled 5' RACE. TCRdb re-called the 5' RACE reads and gives one entry per CDR3 protein, without DNA. Its clone listing holds some 9,300 distinct CDR3 sequences. Sequencing used CD8+ stem-like memory T cells (TSCM and TCM) sorted from PBMCs. Described subset: stem-like memory CD8 T cells (TSTEM), CCR7+ PD-1- TIGIT-. The origin of the receptors is a human donor in good health.

The chain joins TRBV5-1 to TRBJ1-5. Germline values: CDR1 SGHRS, CDR2 YFSETQ. CDR3 size: 15 residues. The CDR3 sequence is CASSLGVAGNQPQHF.

The J gene is TRBJ2-1, the V gene TRBV19; TCRdb calls TRBD1, which cannot be checked without DNA. The CDR3 consists of 16 residues. Germline-derived CDR1 and CDR2 are LNHDA and SQIVND (reference sequence). CDR3 in amino acids: CASSIGATGYGNEQFF.

This clonotype is deemed large by its frequency. V is TRBV4-2 and J is TRBJ2-7. This CDR3 region has 15 residues. Per the germline V gene, CDR1 is LGHNA and CDR2 is YNFKEQ. CDR3 amino acids: CASSLSVDGTYEQYF.

The rearrangement joins TRBV2 to TRBJ2-7. The CDR3 is made up of 14 amino acids. Germline loops: CDR1 SNHLY, CDR2 FYNNEI. CDR3 sequence reads: CASSESLRPYEQYF.

This chain connects TRBV11-1 to TRBJ2-4. The germline gives CDR1 SGHAT, CDR2 FQDESV (reference sequence). There are 12 residues in the CDR3. The CDR3 sequence is CASSSDRDIQYF.

This chain links TRBV28 with TRBJ1-1. This CDR3 has 14 residues. Germline values: CDR1 MDHEN, CDR2 SYDVKM. Here the CDR3 reads CASSFWDDNPEAFF.

This clonotype is medium-sized by frequency. The chain uses TRBV20-1 and TRBJ1-5; TCRdb picks TRBD1, but there is no DNA to check that call. Germline CDR1 reads DFQATT; CDR2 reads SNEGSKA (reference sequence). This CDR3 is 13 amino acids long. This CDR3 reads CSAGGDSNQPQHF.

The rearrangement joins TRBV24-1 to TRBJ2-5; TCRdb indicates TRBD1, and absent DNA this call remains unverified. This CDR3 is 17 amino acids long. From germline, CDR1 is KGHDR and CDR2 SFDVKD. This CDR3 reads CATSGPGQGRLRETQYF.

CDR3 region: CASSLFAGSEQFF. The chain links TRBV12-3 or TRBV12-4 to TRBJ2-1; the TRBD1 assignment by TCRdb is unverifiable without DNA. The CDR3 contains 13 residues.

This clonotype registers medium-sized by frequency. The chain employs TRBV6-2 or TRBV6-3 and TRBJ1-5; the TRBD1 assignment by TCRdb is unverifiable without DNA. Germline CDR1 is MNHEY and CDR2 is SVGEGT. The CDR3 is 13 amino acids. The CDR3 spells CASSYGANQPQHF.

Judged by frequency, this clonotype is medium-sized. The chain combines TRBV7-9 with TRBJ2-1. CDR3 length: 12 amino acids. In germline, CDR1 is SEHNR, CDR2 FQNEAQ (reference sequence). The CDR3 is CASSGDPNEQFF.

The gene calls are TRBV12-3 or TRBV12-4 and TRBJ2-5. CDR3 size: 14 residues. The CDR3 reads CASSFAEDEETQYF.

V usage is TRBV6-5 and J usage is TRBJ2-1; TCRdb reports TRBD1, a call that lacks DNA to check it against. The CDR3 has 18 residues. CDR1 and CDR2 from the germline V gene are MNHEY and SVGAGI. The CDR3 is CASSPPPGTALSHNEQFF.

This chain connects TRBV20-1 to TRBJ2-2. CDR3 length: 16 residues. CDR1 and CDR2 (germline): DFQATT, SNEGSKA (reference sequence). CDR3 sequence reads: CSARVGWAGDTGELFF.

Frequency places this clonotype as medium-sized (0.01 to 0.1%). This chain links TRBV20-1 with TRBJ2-3; without DNA, the TCRdb call of TRBD1 cannot be checked. Germline CDR1 DFQATT, CDR2 SNEGSKA (reference sequence). CDR3 length equals 17 residues. This CDR3 reads CSARDFGTGEGTDTQYF.

V gene TRBV28 combines with J gene TRBJ1-4; the D gene TCRdb calls, TRBD1, cannot be checked with no DNA. Germline V gene data show CDR1 as MDHEN and CDR2 as SYDVKM. This CDR3 contains 18 residues. CDR3 sequence: CASSLELVGGASNEKLFF.

This sequence joins TRBV12-3 or TRBV12-4 and TRBJ2-1; the D call of TRBD2 rests on TCRdb alone, since no DNA is present to check it. The CDR3 loop spans 14 amino acids. This chain's CDR3 is CASSLQGIGNEQFF.

The chain is built from TRBV5-1 and TRBJ2-7; TCRdb designates TRBD1, a call that cannot be tested without DNA. The germline CDR1 and CDR2 sequences are SGHRS and YFSETQ. The CDR3 extends over 14 amino acids. The chain's CDR3 is CASSPAQGRDEQYF.

V gene TRBV27 combines with J gene TRBJ2-1. The CDR3 loop spans 16 amino acids. Germline lookup yields CDR1 MNHEY and CDR2 SMNVEV (reference sequence). This CDR3 is CASSPIYRDLYNEQFF.

The chain uses TRBV6-5 and TRBJ1-5. The length of the CDR3 is 15 residues. Per the germline V gene, CDR1 is MNHEY and CDR2 is SVGAGI. The CDR3 sequence is CASREGPYSNQPQHF.

The rearrangement links TRBV5-1 to TRBJ2-1. Germline CDR1 SGHRS, CDR2 YFSETQ. The CDR3 is 11 amino acids. The CDR3 loop reads CASSLSDEQFF.

The chain employs TRBV28 and TRBJ2-3; TCRdb picks TRBD2, but there is no DNA to check that call. Germline CDR1 and CDR2: MDHEN and SYDVKM. This CDR3 is 15 amino acids long. CDR3 protein: CASRNSGGASDTQYF.

This clonotype is called medium-sized based on its frequency. The rearrangement links TRBV15 to TRBJ1-2; there is no DNA to check the TCRdb D call of TRBD1. The CDR3 is made up of 13 amino acids. Germline values: CDR1 LNHNV, CDR2 YYDKDF (reference sequence). The CDR3 spells CATSRNGQYGYTF. Using reference TRBV15 and TRBJ1-2 for the parts outside the CDR3, the full variable domain is DAMVIQNPRYQVTQFGKPVTLSCSQTLNHNVMYWYQQKSSQAPKLLFHYYDKDFNNEADTPDNFQSRRPNTSFCFLDIRSPGLGDTAMYLCATSRNGQYGYTFGSGTRLTVV.

This chain joins TRBV4-2 and TRBJ2-7; TCRdb's D call, TRBD1, is unchecked because there is no DNA. CDR1 LGHNA and CDR2 YNFKEQ come from the germline V gene. The CDR3 contains 14 residues. This CDR3 reads CASSQWDGDYEQYF.

This chain joins TRBV9 and TRBJ2-7; TCRdb's D call of TRBD1 is untestable without DNA. The CDR3 is 15 residues long. The germline V gene encodes CDR1 SGDLS and CDR2 YYNGEE. The CDR3 loop reads CASSVEWGGTYEQYF.

In terms of frequency, this clonotype is medium-sized. The J gene is TRBJ2-2, the V gene TRBV6-4. CDR1 is MRHNA, CDR2 SNTAGT, per germline. CDR3 length: 14 amino acids. CDR3 residues: CASSDRLFTGELFF.

V usage is TRBV7-9 and J usage is TRBJ1-1. Germline V gene sequence: CDR1 SEHNR, CDR2 FQNEAQ (reference sequence). The CDR3 is 13 residues long. Here the CDR3 reads CASSFRGGTEAFF. Full variable domain (remainder filled in from reference TRBV7-9 and TRBJ1-1): DTGVSQNPRHKITKRGQNVTFRCDPISEHNRLYWYRQTLGQGPEFLTYFQNEAQLEKSRLLSDRFSAERPKGSFSTLEIQRTEQGDSAMYLCASSFRGGTEAFFGQGTRLTVV.

By frequency, this clonotype registers medium-sized. The chain employs TRBV29-1 and TRBJ2-5. The CDR3 has 11 amino acids. From germline, CDR1 is SQVTM and CDR2 ANQGSEA. This CDR3 is CSVDNQETQYF.

This rearrangement joins TRBV19 to TRBJ2-1; without DNA, the TCRdb call of TRBD1 cannot be checked. The length of the CDR3 is 17 residues. Germline V gene lookup returns CDR1 LNHDA and CDR2 SQIVND (reference sequence). Here the CDR3 reads CASSIDPGTGGYNEQFF.